What follows describes a single T cell receptor (beta chain). The data were taken from a study of neurological immune-mediated disorders. TCRdb called the 5' RACE reads again in MiXCR, with one record for every CDR3 protein. The sample records roughly 59,000 distinct CDR3 sequences, more than 4.5% being singletons. V lost 5 bases to trimming and J lost 0 bases, with 5 bases between them. Germline V gives CDR1 MGHRA, CDR2 YSYEKL. CDR3 length: 13 amino acids. Sequenced sample: PBMCs. This clonotype originated in a human donor with multiple sclerosis. The donor label of this sample is uncertain. This sequence joins TRBV4-1 and TRBJ2-1, with D uncertain. The DNA of the CDR3 is TGCGCCAGCAGCGAAAGCTCCTACAATGAGCAGTTCTTC. It yields the protein CASSESSYNEQFF.